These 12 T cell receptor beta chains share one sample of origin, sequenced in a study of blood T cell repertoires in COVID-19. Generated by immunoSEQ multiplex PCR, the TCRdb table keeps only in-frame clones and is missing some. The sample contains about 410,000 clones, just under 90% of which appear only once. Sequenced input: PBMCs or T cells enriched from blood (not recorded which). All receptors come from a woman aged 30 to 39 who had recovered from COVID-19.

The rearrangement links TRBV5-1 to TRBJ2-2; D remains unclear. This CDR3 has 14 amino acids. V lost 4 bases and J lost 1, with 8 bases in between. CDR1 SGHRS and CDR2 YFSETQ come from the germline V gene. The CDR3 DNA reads TGCGCCAGCAGCGCGGCCCTGAACACCGGGGAGCTGTTTTTT. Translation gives CASSAALNTGELFF. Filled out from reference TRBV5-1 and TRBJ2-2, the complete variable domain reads KAGVTQTPRYLIKTRGQQVTLSCSPISGHRSVSWYQQTPGQGLQFLFEYFSETQRNKGNFPGRFSGRQFSNSRSEMNVSTLELGDSALYLCASSAALNTGELFFGEGSRLTVL.

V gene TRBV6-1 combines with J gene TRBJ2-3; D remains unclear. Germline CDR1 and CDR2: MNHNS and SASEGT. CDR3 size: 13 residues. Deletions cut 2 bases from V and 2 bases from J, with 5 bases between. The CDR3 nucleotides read TGTGCCAGCAGTGAACAGTTCACAGATACGCAGTATTTT. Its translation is CASSEQFTDTQYF.

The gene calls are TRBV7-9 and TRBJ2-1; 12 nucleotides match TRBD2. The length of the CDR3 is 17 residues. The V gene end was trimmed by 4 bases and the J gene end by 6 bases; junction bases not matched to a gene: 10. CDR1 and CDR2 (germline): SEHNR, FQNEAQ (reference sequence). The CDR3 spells CASSYFPTSGGPNEQFF. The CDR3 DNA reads TGTGCCAGCAGCTATTTCCCGACTAGCGGGGGACCCAATGAGCAGTTCTTC.

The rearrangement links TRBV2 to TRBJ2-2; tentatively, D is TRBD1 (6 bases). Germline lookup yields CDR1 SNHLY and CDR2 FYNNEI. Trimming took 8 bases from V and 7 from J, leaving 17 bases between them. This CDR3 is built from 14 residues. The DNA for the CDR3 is TGTGCCAGCCGAGTACAGGGTATCGGCGGGGAGCTGTTTTTT. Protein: CASRVQGIGGELFF.

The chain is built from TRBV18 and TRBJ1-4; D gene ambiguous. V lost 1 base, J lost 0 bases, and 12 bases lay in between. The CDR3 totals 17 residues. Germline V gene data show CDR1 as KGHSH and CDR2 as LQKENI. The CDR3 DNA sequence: TGTGCCAGCTCACCACGGAGGACGGACGCAACTAATGAAAAACTGTTTTTT. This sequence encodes CASSPRRTDATNEKLFF. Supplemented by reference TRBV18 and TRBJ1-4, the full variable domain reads NAGVMQNPRHLVRRRGQEARLRCSPMKGHSHVYWYRQLPEEGLKFMVYLQKENIIDESGMPKERFSAEFPKEGPSILRIQQVVRGDSAAYFCASSPRRTDATNEKLFFGSGTQLSVL.

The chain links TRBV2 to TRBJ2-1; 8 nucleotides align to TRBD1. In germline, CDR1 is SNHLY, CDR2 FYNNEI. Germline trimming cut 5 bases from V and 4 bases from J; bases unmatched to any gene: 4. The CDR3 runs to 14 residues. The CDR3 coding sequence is TGTGCCAGCAGTTGGACAGGGAGTTACAATGAGCAGTTCTTC. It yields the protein CASSWTGSYNEQFF.

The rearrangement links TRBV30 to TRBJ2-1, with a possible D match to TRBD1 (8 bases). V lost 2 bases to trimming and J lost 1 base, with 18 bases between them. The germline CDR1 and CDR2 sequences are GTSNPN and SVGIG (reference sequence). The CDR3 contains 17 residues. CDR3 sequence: CAWSPSRGRGSYNEQFF. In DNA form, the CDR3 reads TGTGCCTGGAGTCCCAGCAGGGGGCGGGGGTCCTACAATGAGCAGTTCTTC.

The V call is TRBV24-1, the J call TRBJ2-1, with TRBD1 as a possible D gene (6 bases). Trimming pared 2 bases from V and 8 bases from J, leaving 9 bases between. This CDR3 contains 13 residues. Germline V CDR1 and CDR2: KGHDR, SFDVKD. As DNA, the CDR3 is TGTGCCACCAGTGATTGGACAGTGGATGAGCAGTTCTTC. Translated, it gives CATSDWTVDEQFF.

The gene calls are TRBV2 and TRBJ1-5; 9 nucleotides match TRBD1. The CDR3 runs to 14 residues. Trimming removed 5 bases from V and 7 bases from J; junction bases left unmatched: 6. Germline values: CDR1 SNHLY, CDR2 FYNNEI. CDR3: CASSMDRGEQPQHF. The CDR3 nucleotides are TGTGCCAGCAGTATGGACAGGGGTGAACAGCCCCAGCATTTT.

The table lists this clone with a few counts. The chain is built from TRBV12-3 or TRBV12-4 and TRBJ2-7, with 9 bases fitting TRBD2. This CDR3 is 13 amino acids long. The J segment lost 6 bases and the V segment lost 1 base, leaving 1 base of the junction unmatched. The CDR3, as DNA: TGTGCCAGCAGTTTAGGACTAGCGGCCGAGCAGTACTTC. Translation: CASSLGLAAEQYF.

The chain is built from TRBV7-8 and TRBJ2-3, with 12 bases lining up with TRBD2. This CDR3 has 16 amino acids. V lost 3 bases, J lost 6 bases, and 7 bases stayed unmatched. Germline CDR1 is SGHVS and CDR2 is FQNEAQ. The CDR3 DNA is TGTGCCAGCAGCTTTATGACTAGCGGGGGTTCGGATACGCAGTATTTT. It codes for CASSFMTSGGSDTQYF.

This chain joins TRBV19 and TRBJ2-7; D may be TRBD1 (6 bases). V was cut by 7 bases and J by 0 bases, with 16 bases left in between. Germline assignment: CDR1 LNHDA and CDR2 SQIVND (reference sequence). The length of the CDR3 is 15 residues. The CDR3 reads CASTPTGSSSYEQYF. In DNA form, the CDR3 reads TGTGCCAGTACCCCCACAGGGTCCTCCTCCTACGAGCAGTACTTC.